The 18 T cell receptor beta chains reported below all come from one sample, sequenced in a study of blood T cell repertoires in COVID-19. The table came from immunoSEQ multiplex PCR; TCRdb's copy has only in-frame clones and leaves some out. The sample has approximately 200,000 clones; 85% to 90% are singletons. The specimen sequenced was PBMCs or T cells enriched from blood (not recorded which). These receptors were obtained from a man under 40 who had recovered from COVID-19.

V gene TRBV11-2 combines with J gene TRBJ1-2, with D possibly TRBD1 on 6 matching bases. The germline V and J ends were trimmed by 5 bases and 4 bases, with 20 bases remaining between them. The germline CDR1 and CDR2 sequences are SGHAT and FQNNGV. The CDR3 totals 16 residues. The DNA of the CDR3 is TGTGCCAGCAGCCCCCAAATTACAGGGCAGGGCTATGGCTACACCTTC. It codes for CASSPQITGQGYGYTF.

V usage is TRBV18 and J usage is TRBJ2-3; D perhaps matches TRBD1 (6 bases). Per the germline V gene, CDR1 is KGHSH and CDR2 is LQKENI. Trimming removed 2 bases from V and 1 base from J, with 13 bases in between. This CDR3 region has 16 residues. For the CDR3, the DNA is TGTGCCAGCTCACCAGTCACAGGGAGAGGCACAGATACGCAGTATTTT. This sequence encodes CASSPVTGRGTDTQYF.

Turning to this clone: Within the sample, other DNA sequences also encode this same CDR3. The V call is TRBV6-5, the J call TRBJ1-1; D is possibly TRBD1 (5 bases). Trimming took 5 bases from V and 1 from J, leaving 8 bases between them. Germline V gives CDR1 MNHEY, CDR2 SVGAGI. CDR3 length equals 13 residues. In nucleotides, the CDR3 is TGTGCCAGCAGTCCTAGGGGGAACACTGAAGCTTTCTTT. Protein sequence: CASSPRGNTEAFF.

The chain carries TRBV3-1 (or the pseudogene TRBV3-2) and TRBJ1-5; D is unresolved. Trimming stripped 5 bases from V and 6 bases from J, with 17 bases between. Germline values: CDR1 LGHDT, CDR2 YNNKEL (reference sequence). The CDR3 extends over 15 amino acids. In DNA, the CDR3 is TGTGCCAGCAGCGCTGATCAGAGCTCAGGTCAGCCCCAGCATTTT. It encodes CASSADQSSGQPQHF.

In its sample, this clone was seen a few times. This chain links TRBV11-2 with TRBJ2-7; 8 bases are a match to TRBD1. This CDR3 is built from 15 residues. J lost 3 bases, V lost 2 bases, and 6 bases had no gene match. Per germline, CDR1 SGHAT and CDR2 FQNNGV. The CDR3, as DNA: TGTGCCAGCAGCTTATTCGGGACAGGCCACTACGAGCAGTACTTC. It codes for CASSLFGTGHYEQYF.

The chain carries TRBV21-1 and TRBJ2-7; the D call TRBD2 from the table was never checked on the DNA. TRBV21-1 is a listed pseudogene. The length of the CDR3 is 15 residues. Here the CDR3 DNA reads TGTGCCAGCAGCAAATTTGGCGGGAGGTGTCACGAGCAGTACTTC. Its protein product is CASSKFGGRCHEQYF.

V gene TRBV6-5 combines with J gene TRBJ2-7; TRBD2 matches 11 bases. The CDR3 sequence is 15 residues long. V lost 6 bases and J lost 4; bases outside the gene matches: 8. Germline V CDR1 and CDR2: MNHEY, SVGAGI. The CDR3 coding sequence is TGTGCCAGCAGACGCACTAGCGGGAGTTCGTACGAGCAGTACTTC. This codes for CASRRTSGSSYEQYF.

V is TRBV29-1 and J is TRBJ1-2; maybe TRBD1 (6 bases). The CDR3 spans 16 residues. Trimming removed 3 bases at V and 2 bases at J, with 19 bases between. Germline assignment: CDR1 SQVTM and CDR2 ANQGSEA. CDR3 in DNA: TGCAGCGTTGAGCCCGTCCGGGACACCATGAACTATGGCTACACCTTC. Amino acids: CSVEPVRDTMNYGYTF.

This chain uses TRBV10-3 with TRBJ1-1, with 11 bases fitting TRBD1. After removal of 4 bases from V and 4 bases from J, the junction contained 5 bases not matched to a gene. The CDR3 runs 15 residues. Germline CDR1 and CDR2: ENHRY and SYGVKD. For the CDR3, the DNA is TGTGCCATCAGTGGGACCGGGACAGGGGGCACTGAAGCTTTCTTT. It specifies CAISGTGTGGTEAFF.

This chain connects TRBV10-1 to TRBJ2-2; a weak D match, TRBD2 (5 bases). From germline, CDR1 is WNHNN and CDR2 SYGVQD (reference sequence). Trimming stripped 5 bases from V and 5 bases from J, with 9 bases between. This CDR3 is built from 13 residues. CDR3 sequence (DNA): TGCGCCAGCAGTCTCTCGGGGACCGGGGAGCTGTTTTTT. Its translation: CASSLSGTGELFF.

The V gene is TRBV4-2, the J gene TRBJ2-7, with 14 positions matching TRBD2. V trimming: 0 bases; J trimming: 2 bases; junction bases outside the gene matches: 12. Germline V lookup: CDR1 LGHNA, CDR2 YNFKEQ. This CDR3 has 20 residues. The CDR3 bases are TGTGCCAGCAGCCAAGATCAGGGACTAGCGGGAGTAGGGAGTCCCTACGAGCAGTACTTC. Translating it yields CASSQDQGLAGVGSPYEQYF.

The CDR3 coding sequence is TGCGCCAGCAGCTTGGATTTTAGCGGCTCCTACGAGCAGTACTTC. Encoded protein: CASSLDFSGSYEQYF. The chain recombines TRBV5-1 with TRBJ2-7, with D perhaps TRBD2 (6 bases). V was shortened by 0 bases and J by 0 bases, with 10 bases between the two germline ends. CDR3 length: 15 residues. CDR1 SGHRS and CDR2 YFSETQ come from the germline V gene.

This chain uses TRBV6-1 with TRBJ1-5, with unresolved D. V lost 4 bases and J 7 bases, leaving 23 bases between the germline ends. Germline V gene sequence: CDR1 MNHNS, CDR2 SASEGT. The CDR3 runs 17 residues. The CDR3 DNA reads as TGTGCCAGCAGTGCCCGCCGAGAGGGCGGACCTGGACAGCCCCAGCATTTT. Translation: CASSARREGGPGQPQHF.

The V call is TRBV9, the J call TRBJ1-1; no definite D call. Trimming removed 0 bases at V and 0 bases at J, with 9 bases between. In germline, CDR1 is SGDLS, CDR2 YYNGEE. This CDR3 contains 15 residues. CDR3 protein: CASSVASGLNTEAFF. For the CDR3, the DNA is TGTGCCAGCAGCGTAGCTTCGGGTTTGAACACTGAAGCTTTCTTT.

The genes are TRBV11-2 and TRBJ2-4; 11 bases fit TRBD2. CDR1 is SGHAT and CDR2 is FQNNGV in the germline V gene. The trim removed 5 bases at V and 9 bases at J, leaving 12 bases unmatched. The CDR3 has 16 amino acids. The CDR3 loop reads CASSPQGSGRGGIQYF. The DNA for the CDR3 is TGTGCCAGCAGCCCCCAGGGTAGCGGGAGGGGCGGCATTCAGTACTTC.

The rearrangement links TRBV7-9 to TRBJ2-7; TRBD2 aligns across 8 bases. Per germline, CDR1 SEHNR and CDR2 FQNEAQ (reference sequence). After removal of 5 bases from V and 0 bases from J, the junction contained 6 bases not matched to a gene. CDR3 length: 15 residues. CDR3 loop: CASSKSGGPSYEQYF. In DNA form, the CDR3 reads TGTGCCAGCAGCAAAAGCGGGGGTCCCTCCTACGAGCAGTACTTC. The full variable domain, completed using reference TRBV7-9 and TRBJ2-7, is DTGVSQNPRHKITKRGQNVTFRCDPISEHNRLYWYRQTLGQGPEFLTYFQNEAQLEKSRLLSDRFSAERPKGSFSTLEIQRTEQGDSAMYLCASSKSGGPSYEQYFGPGTRLTVT.

The V gene is TRBV11-2, the J gene TRBJ2-7; 7 positions match TRBD2. The junction had 15 bases not matched to a gene; V was cut back by 1 base and J by 3 bases. Germline lookup yields CDR1 SGHAT and CDR2 FQNNGV. CDR3 length: 18 residues. The CDR3 DNA sequence: TGTGCCAGCAGCTTAGTTCCCCCAGGGACTACGAGCTTCTACGAGCAGTACTTC. It yields the protein CASSLVPPGTTSFYEQYF.

The chain uses TRBV7-6 and TRBJ2-1; 14 positions match TRBD2. The CDR3 totals 19 residues. Germline values: CDR1 SGHVS, CDR2 FNYEAQ. V was clipped by 1 base and J by 7 bases; unmatched bases: 12. The CDR3 nucleotides read TGTGCCAGCAGCTTAGGTTTCGTGACTAGCGGGAGGGGATGGAATGAGCAGTTCTTC. This gives the protein CASSLGFVTSGRGWNEQFF.